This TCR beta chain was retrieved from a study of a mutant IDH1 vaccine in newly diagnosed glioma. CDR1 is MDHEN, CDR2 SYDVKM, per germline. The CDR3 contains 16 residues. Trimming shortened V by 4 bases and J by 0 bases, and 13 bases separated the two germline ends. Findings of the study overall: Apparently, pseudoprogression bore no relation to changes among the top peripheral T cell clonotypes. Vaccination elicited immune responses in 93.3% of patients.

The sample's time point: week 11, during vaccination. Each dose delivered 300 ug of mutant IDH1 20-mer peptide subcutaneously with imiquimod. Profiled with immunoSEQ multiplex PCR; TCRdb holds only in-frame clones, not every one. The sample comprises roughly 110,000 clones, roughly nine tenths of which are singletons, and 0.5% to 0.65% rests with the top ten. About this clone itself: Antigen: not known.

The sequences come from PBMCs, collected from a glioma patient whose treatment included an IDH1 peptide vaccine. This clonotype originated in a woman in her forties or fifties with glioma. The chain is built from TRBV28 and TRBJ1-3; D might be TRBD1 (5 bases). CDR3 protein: CASSSKTVLSGNTIYF. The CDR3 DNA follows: TGTGCCAGCAGTTCCAAGACAGTCCTCTCTGGAAACACCATATATTTT.